This T cell receptor (beta chain) was recorded in a study of blood T cell repertoires in COVID-19. Germline V CDR1 and CDR2: SGHAT, FQNNGV. The CDR3 covers 15 residues. J was trimmed by 4 bases and V by 5 bases; bases with no gene match: 8. This table comes from immunoSEQ multiplex PCR, and its TCRdb copy is limited to in-frame clones, with some not included. The table includes 95,000 to 150,000 clones, 80% to 90% detected once. V usage is TRBV11-2 and J usage is TRBJ2-5; 9 positions agree with TRBD1. The source material was peripheral blood. This clonotype was sampled from a man older than 75 with active or convalescent COVID-19. This CDR3 reads CASSQRQGGIETQYF. CDR3 nucleotide sequence: TGTGCCAGCAGCCAACGACAGGGGGGCATAGAGACCCAGTACTTC.